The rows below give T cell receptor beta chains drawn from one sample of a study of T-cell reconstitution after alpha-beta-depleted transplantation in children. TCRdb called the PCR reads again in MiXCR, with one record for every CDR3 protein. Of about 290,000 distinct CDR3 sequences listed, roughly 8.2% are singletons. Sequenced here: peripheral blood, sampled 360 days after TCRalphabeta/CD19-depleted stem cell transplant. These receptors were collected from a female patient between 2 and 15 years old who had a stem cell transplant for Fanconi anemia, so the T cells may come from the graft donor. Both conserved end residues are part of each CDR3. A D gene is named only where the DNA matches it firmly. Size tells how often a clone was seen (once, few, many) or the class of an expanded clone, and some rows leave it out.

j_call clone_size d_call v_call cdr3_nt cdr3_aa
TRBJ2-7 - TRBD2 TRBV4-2 TGTGCCAGCAGCCCTAGCGGGAGCCGGAACGAGCAGTACTTC CASSPSGSRNEQYF
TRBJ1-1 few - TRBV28 TGTGCCAGCAGCCCTCACAGCCTGAACACTGAAGCTTTCTTT CASSPHSLNTEAFF
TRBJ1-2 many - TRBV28 TGTGCCAGCAGTTTCAGGACAGAAAGTGGCTACACCTTC CASSFRTESGYTF
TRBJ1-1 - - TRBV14 TGTGCCAGCAGCCAAATTGCGGGGCTCAGTGGAACTGAAGCTTTCTTT CASSQIAGLSGTEAFF
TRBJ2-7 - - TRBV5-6 TGTGCCAGCAGCCCGGCGGGGTACTACGAGCAGTACTTC CASSPAGYYEQYF
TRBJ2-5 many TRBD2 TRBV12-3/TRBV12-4 TGTGCCAGCAGTCCGTCCGGGACTAGCGAAGAGACCCAGTACTTC CASSPSGTSEETQYF
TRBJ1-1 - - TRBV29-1 TGCAGCGTTTGGGGGACGCCGTACACTGAAGCTTTCTTT CSVWGTPYTEAFF
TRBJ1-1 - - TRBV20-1 TGCAGTGCTCCCCCCCGAGGGCTCCCGGGGGGGAACACTGAAGCTTTCTTT CSAPPRGLPGGNTEAFF
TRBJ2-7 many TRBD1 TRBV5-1 TGCGCCAGCAGCTTGAGTTTTGGGGGACAGCCCTACGAGCAGTACTTC CASSLSFGGQPYEQYF
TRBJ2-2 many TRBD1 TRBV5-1 TGCGCCAGCCGGGACAGGGTCAACACCGGGGAGCTGTTTTTT CASRDRVNTGELFF
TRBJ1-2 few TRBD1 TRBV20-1 TGCAGGGTTATGGACAGGGCGAGTCAAGGTGGCTACACCTTC CRVMDRASQGGYTF
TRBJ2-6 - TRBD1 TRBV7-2 TGTGCCAGCAGGGCACCGGGACAGGTGTCTGGGGCCAACGTCCTGACTTTC CASRAPGQVSGANVLTF